This TCR delta chain was obtained from a study of gamma-delta chains in newborns, infants, children. The CDR3 spans 16 residues. Germline CDR1 is GEAIGNYY and CDR2 is EKD. TCRdb reapplied CATT to the reads. Among just over 5,500 delta-chain clones listed, 0.42% were seen once. About this clone: The TCRdb protein, from a much larger clone, departs from this DNA's translation at residue 3, likely by read error; the protein shown derives from the DNA.

The sample was blood. The TCR originated in a child who was a newborn, infant or young child, either healthy, febrile or measles-vaccinated (not recorded which). The V gene is TRDV2, the J gene TRDJ3, with no clear D. CDR3 DNA sequence: TGTGCCCGTGACAGTACTGCCTCCTGGGACACCCGACAGATGTTTTTC. Translated, it gives CARDSTASWDTRQMFF.